The 29 T cell receptor beta chains below come from one sample, sequenced in a study of human T cells and chemical hapten exposure. TCRdb passed the RACE reads through MiXCR, listing each CDR3 protein once. Of around 120,000 distinct CDR3 sequences in the sample, about 13% were seen once. The time point here: pre-sensitization, week 0. Noted treatment: therapeutic diphenylcyclopropenone sensitization with weekly scalp DPC. Specimen: whole blood, collected in connection with sensitization to the hapten diphenylcyclopropenone (DPC). The receptors originated from a woman younger than 30 with alopecia areata. Some clones in this sample may be carry-over from other donors' samples.

J is TRBJ2-3 and V is TRBV9; 11 bases fit TRBD2. The CDR3 spans 16 residues. The V segment lost 2 bases and the J segment 0 bases; nucleotides outside the gene matches: 2. Germline CDR1 SGDLS, CDR2 YYNGEE. DNA for the CDR3: TGTGCCAGCAGCGTCGGGACTAGCGGAAGCACAGATACGCAGTATTTT. Translating it yields CASSVGTSGSTDTQYF.

In its sample, this clonotype was seen a few times. The rearrangement uses TRBV20-1 and TRBJ2-3, with 10 bases aligning to TRBD2. Germline lookup yields CDR1 DFQATT and CDR2 SNEGSKA (reference sequence). The ends lost 6 bases at V and 4 bases at J; junction bases unmatched: 10. The CDR3 consists of 15 residues. The CDR3 DNA is TGCAGTGCCGCAGAAAGCGGGGGGGCCCCAGATACGCAGTATTTT. Residues: CSAAESGGAPDTQYF.

This clonotype came up a few times. This chain joins TRBV20-1 and TRBJ1-5; 8 bases match TRBD1. The V gene's germline CDR1 is DFQATT and CDR2 SNEGSKA (reference sequence). The CDR3 spans 16 residues. Germline trimming cut 3 bases from V and 1 base from J; bases unmatched to any gene: 8. The CDR3 sequence is CSAREVRGRSNQPQHF. The CDR3 DNA follows: TGCAGTGCTAGGGAAGTCAGGGGGCGAAGCAATCAGCCCCAGCATTTT.

As regards this clonotype: Given a much more abundant clone one base away, this may be a read error. The chain has TRBV18 and TRBJ1-6, with TRBD1 as a possible D gene (5 bases). The CDR3 contains 15 residues. V was shortened by 3 bases and J by 9 bases, with 15 bases between the two germline ends. Germline V gene data show CDR1 as KGHSH and CDR2 as LQKENI. The DNA for the CDR3 is TGTGCCAGCTCACCCAGACTGGGGGAGGGTTCACCCCTCCACTTT. It translates to CASSPRLGEGSPLHF.

This clonotype occurred a few times. The chain combines TRBV20-1 with TRBJ1-1, with 8 nucleotides matching TRBD1. After removal of 3 bases from V and 10 bases from J, the junction contained 4 bases not matched to a gene. Germline V lookup: CDR1 DFQATT, CDR2 SNEGSKA (reference sequence). CDR3 length: 11 amino acids. CDR3 nucleotides: TGCAGTGCTAGGACAGACAGGGGAGCTTTCTTT. This encodes CSARTDRGAFF.

At least ten counts were recorded for this clonotype. The J gene is TRBJ1-4, the V gene TRBV20-1, with D possibly being TRBD1 (5 bases). The germline gives CDR1 DFQATT, CDR2 SNEGSKA (reference sequence). CDR3 size: 15 residues. V dropped 0 bases and J dropped 7 bases, with 15 bases sitting between them. Here the CDR3 reads CSARDSRRDREKLFF. Here the CDR3 DNA reads TGCAGTGCTAGAGATAGCCGGAGGGACCGTGAAAAACTGTTTTTT.

A remark on this clonotype: This sequence may be a read error, since a much larger clone differs from it by one base. The CDR3 reads CANSLLAAGYNEQFF. The CDR3 DNA is TGTGCCAACAGTCTACTAGCGGCTGGATACAATGAGCAGTTCTTC. The chain joins TRBV28 to TRBJ2-1; TRBD2 aligns across 8 bases. CDR1 is MDHEN, CDR2 SYDVKM, per germline. The CDR3 contains 15 residues.

This clonotype was counted between two and nine times. This chain connects TRBV12-3 or TRBV12-4 to TRBJ1-5; D ambiguous. V was trimmed by 1 base and J by 0 bases, leaving 7 bases between them. The CDR3 extends over 15 amino acids. For the CDR3, the DNA is TGTGCCAGCAGTTTAGGCCAGCGTAGCAATCAGCCCCAGCATTTT. The encoded protein is CASSLGQRSNQPQHF.

This clonotype was detected a few times. The chain has TRBV18 and TRBJ1-6, with 8 positions matching TRBD1. The CDR3 is 15 residues long. Germline CDR1 KGHSH, CDR2 LQKENI. Trimming took 5 bases from V and 7 from J; bases not matched to a gene: 7. This CDR3 is CASSYTGTGNSPLHF. In nucleotides, the CDR3 is TGTGCCAGCTCATATACCGGGACAGGAAATTCACCCCTCCACTTT.

This clonotype was observed a few times. This CDR3 reads CASSHGGGVNTGELFF. CDR3 sequence (DNA): TGCGCCAGCAGCCATGGAGGAGGAGTCAACACCGGGGAGCTGTTTTTT. The rearrangement links TRBV5-1 to TRBJ2-2; TRBD2 is a possible D gene (5 bases). Germline V gene sequence: CDR1 SGHRS, CDR2 YFSETQ. V shed 4 bases and J shed 2 bases, with 15 bases lying between them. The CDR3 covers 16 residues.

This chain uses TRBV25-1 with TRBJ2-7; a possible D gene is TRBD1 (5 bases). Trimming took 4 bases from V and 2 from J, leaving 6 bases between them. The germline CDR1 and CDR2 sequences are MGHDK and SYGVNS. This CDR3 has 12 residues. This chain's CDR3 is CASSGTTYEQYF. Here the CDR3 DNA reads TGTGCCAGCAGTGGGACAACCTACGAGCAGTACTTC.

At least ten counts were recorded for this clonotype. The chain joins TRBV6-5 to TRBJ2-1; 7 nucleotides line up with TRBD2. Per the germline V gene, CDR1 is MNHEY and CDR2 is SVGAGI. This CDR3 comprises 15 residues. V trimming: 8 bases; J trimming: 6 bases; junction bases outside the gene matches: 13. The CDR3 DNA is TGTGCCAGCTCCAAAGACACGGGGGGTGGCAATGAGCAGTTCTTC. This encodes CASSKDTGGGNEQFF.

In its sample, this clonotype was seen many times. This chain links TRBV20-1 with TRBJ2-5; 12 bases align to TRBD2. Germline V gives CDR1 DFQATT, CDR2 SNEGSKA (reference sequence). V gave up 6 bases and J gave up 2 bases; unmatched junction bases: 10. The CDR3 consists of 16 residues. The CDR3 loop reads CSAKTSGGEPQETQYF. The DNA of the CDR3 is TGCAGTGCCAAGACTAGCGGGGGAGAACCACAAGAGACCCAGTACTTC.

The rearrangement links TRBV27 to TRBJ2-7, with 7 bases matching TRBD1. V was clipped by 0 bases and J by 3 bases; unmatched bases: 5. Germline CDR1 reads MNHEY; CDR2 reads SMNVEV (reference sequence). CDR3 length: 15 residues. This CDR3 is CASSLSPDRFYEQYF. As DNA, the CDR3 is TGTGCCAGCAGTTTATCGCCGGACAGGTTCTACGAGCAGTACTTC.

This clonotype came up a few times. The DNA of the CDR3 is TGCGCCAGCAGCACCGGGACAGGGATGAACACTGAAGCTTTCTTT. It is translated as CASSTGTGMNTEAFF. The V gene is TRBV5-1, the J gene TRBJ1-1, with 9 bases fitting TRBD1. The CDR3 spans 15 residues. Trimming at V came to 4 bases and at J to 0 bases, leaving 4 bases not matched to a gene. Germline loops: CDR1 SGHRS, CDR2 YFSETQ. Supplemented by reference TRBV5-1 and TRBJ1-1, the full variable domain reads KAGVTQTPRYLIKTRGQQVTLSCSPISGHRSVSWYQQTPGQGLQFLFEYFSETQRNKGNFPGRFSGRQFSNSRSEMNVSTLELGDSALYLCASSTGTGMNTEAFFGQGTRLTVV.

This clonotype was detected many times. The rearrangement links TRBV5-1 to TRBJ1-2; D not certain. Per the germline V gene, CDR1 is SGHRS and CDR2 is YFSETQ. V was clipped by 0 bases and J by 4 bases, with 10 bases between them. CDR3 size: 14 residues. The CDR3 region has the DNA TGCGCCAGCAGCTTGGACAGTCGTCTCTATGGCTACACCTTC. Translated, it gives CASSLDSRLYGYTF.

CDR3: CASSYLAGSVSDTQYF. For the CDR3, the DNA is TGTGCCAGCAGCTACCTAGCGGGTAGTGTTTCCGATACGCAGTATTTT. The genes are TRBV7-2 and TRBJ2-3, with TRBD2 matching over 8 bases. Trimming took 4 bases from V and 6 from J; bases not matched to a gene: 12. The length of the CDR3 is 16 residues. CDR1 is SGHTA and CDR2 is FQGNSA in the germline V gene.

This clonotype was detected only a few times. The chain is built from TRBV4-3 and TRBJ2-3, with D hard to call. Per germline, CDR1 LGHNA and CDR2 YSLEER. The CDR3 runs to 17 residues. V shed 0 bases and J shed 2 bases, with 15 bases lying between them. Here the CDR3 reads CASSQEPHGQLTDTQYF. The CDR3 DNA follows: TGCGCCAGCAGCCAAGAACCTCATGGGCAGCTCACAGATACGCAGTATTTT.

This clonotype was observed a few times. The V gene is TRBV6-5, the J gene TRBJ1-2; D gene uncertain. The germline V gene has CDR1 MNHEY and CDR2 SVGAGI. V shed 4 bases and J shed 0 bases, with 9 bases lying between them. CDR3 size: 14 residues. The CDR3 loop reads CASSSTMTNYGYTF. CDR3 DNA: TGTGCCAGCAGTTCCACAATGACTAACTATGGCTACACCTTC.

This clonotype was recorded a few times. The chain links TRBV6-4 to TRBJ2-3; maybe TRBD1 (6 bases). Germline loops: CDR1 MRHNA, CDR2 SNTAGT. This CDR3 has 14 amino acids. Trimming cost V 5 bases and J 6 bases, with 15 bases left between them. CDR3 loop: CASSLLGAGDTQYF. The CDR3 DNA sequence: TGTGCCAGCAGTCTTTTGGGGGCAGGGGATACGCAGTATTTT.

This clonotype has a handful of counts. The V and J genes are TRBV9 and TRBJ1-6, with D perhaps matching TRBD1 (5 bases). The germline V and J ends were trimmed by 0 bases and 5 bases, with 15 bases remaining between them. In germline, CDR1 is SGDLS, CDR2 YYNGEE. CDR3 length: 17 residues. The CDR3 protein is CASSVGSPGRDNSPLHF. Written as DNA, the CDR3 is TGTGCCAGCAGCGTAGGTTCCCCAGGGAGGGATAATTCACCCCTCCACTTT.

This clonotype was recorded a few times. This sequence joins TRBV6-5 and TRBJ1-1, with D unresolved. Per germline, CDR1 MNHEY and CDR2 SVGAGI. With 5 bases removed from V and 3 bases from J, the gap between germline ends came to 19 bases. This CDR3 has 16 amino acids. CDR3 sequence (DNA): TGTGCCAGCAGTCACCGGCGGGCCCCAGGCCACACTGAAGCTTTCTTT. It encodes CASSHRRAPGHTEAFF.

The chain recombines TRBV27 with TRBJ2-1, with a possible D match to TRBD2 (6 bases). Germline assignment: CDR1 MNHEY and CDR2 SMNVEV (reference sequence). This CDR3 region has 15 residues. The germline V and J ends were trimmed by 8 bases and 7 bases, with 21 bases remaining between them. CDR3 protein: CASSFGGLKGNEQFF. The CDR3 nucleotides are TGTGCCAGCTCCTTCGGGGGACTGAAGGGAAATGAGCAGTTCTTC.

In this sample, this clonotype turned up a few times. V is TRBV12-3 or TRBV12-4 and J is TRBJ1-5, with 7 bases aligning to TRBD1. V shed 4 bases and J 7 bases; nucleotides not matched to a gene: 10. The CDR3 has 15 amino acids. CDR3 sequence reads: CASSYRQGREQPQHF. DNA for the CDR3: TGTGCCAGCAGTTACAGACAGGGCCGGGAACAGCCCCAGCATTTT.

The J gene is TRBJ2-4, the V gene TRBV27; 9 bases match TRBD1. Unmatched junction bases numbered 7, after V lost 5 bases and J lost 2 bases. Germline V gene lookup returns CDR1 MNHEY and CDR2 SMNVEV (reference sequence). The CDR3 consists of 16 residues. The CDR3 DNA follows: TGTGCCAGCAGTAACGACAGGGGGTGGACCAAAAACATTCAGTACTTC. Translating gives CASSNDRGWTKNIQYF.

This clonotype was counted at least ten times. The chain joins TRBV6-1 to TRBJ1-2; D may be TRBD1 (5 bases). The CDR3 is made up of 15 amino acids. CDR1 and CDR2 (germline): MNHNS, SASEGT. V gave up 1 base and J gave up 4 bases, with 13 bases separating them. CDR3: CASSEGVGAPYGYTF. DNA of the CDR3: TGTGCCAGCAGTGAAGGAGTCGGGGCCCCCTATGGCTACACCTTC.

This clonotype was picked up a small number of times. The chain has TRBV9 and TRBJ2-1, with 8 positions matching TRBD2. V was clipped by 0 bases and J by 7 bases; unmatched bases: 3. CDR1 and CDR2 (germline): SGDLS, YYNGEE. The CDR3 covers 14 residues. The CDR3 is CASSVGGLVNEQFF. In nucleotides, the CDR3 is TGTGCCAGCAGCGTAGGGGGACTAGTAAATGAGCAGTTCTTC.

The J gene is TRBJ1-5, the V gene TRBV7-6; a weak D match, TRBD1 (5 bases). Trimming shortened V by 2 bases and J by 2 bases, and 10 bases separated the two germline ends. CDR1 and CDR2 (germline): SGHVS, FNYEAQ. The CDR3 is 15 amino acids. In nucleotides, the CDR3 is TGTGCCAGCAGCTTACTAGGACAACGCAATCAGCCCCAGCATTTT. This encodes CASSLLGQRNQPQHF.

The sample holds one count of this clonotype. The chain recombines TRBV12-5 with TRBJ2-2; D remains unclear. CDR3 length: 11 residues. Trimming pared 2 bases from V and 6 bases from J, leaving 1 base between. The germline V gene has CDR1 LGHNT and CDR2 FRNRAP. The CDR3 sequence is CASGLPGELFF. CDR3 DNA: TGTGCTAGTGGTTTGCCCGGGGAGCTGTTTTTT.